This T cell receptor beta chain was observed in a study of blood T cell repertoires in COVID-19. This table comes from immunoSEQ multiplex PCR, and its TCRdb copy is limited to in-frame clones, with some not included. The data contain approximately 270,000 clones, 70% to 90% of them seen just once; the ten biggest clones take up more than 4%. The CDR3 runs 18 residues. J lost 9 bases, V lost 0 bases, and 13 bases had no gene match. Per the germline V gene, CDR1 is SGHRS and CDR2 is YFSETQ. This chain uses TRBV5-1 with TRBJ2-1; 12 nucleotides align to TRBD2. The sample comprised PBMCs or T cells enriched from blood (not recorded which). This sequence originates from a woman aged 30 to 39 who had recovered from COVID-19. The CDR3 loop is CASSLVASGGAGLGEQFF. CDR3 bases: TGCGCCAGCAGCTTGGTCGCTAGCGGGGGGGCCGGATTAGGTGAGCAGTTCTTC.